The sequence of this T cell receptor (beta chain) was determined in a study of response to subunit inactivated influenza vaccine. Findings and caveats of the study: The study's authors posited that every seasonal influenza vaccination enlists few new T cells.

This clonotype was seen at least ten times. Its specificity is unknown. Trimming took 7 bases from V and 9 from J, leaving 15 bases between them. The CDR3 has 12 amino acids. TCRdb recomputed calls from the RT-PCR reads with MiXCR, one row per CDR3 protein. The table shows 500,000 to 650,000 distinct CDR3 sequences, with 7.6% occurring only once. The starting material was PBMCs from blood, obtained roughly 24 months after vaccination. The source of this sequence is a man between 50 and 70 years old who received an inactivated influenza vaccine. The chain links TRBV12-3 or TRBV12-4 to TRBJ2-5; D perhaps matches TRBD2 (6 bases). The CDR3 coding sequence is TGTGCCAGCAAGCCGTGGTGGGGGGCCCAGTACTTC. Translating it yields CASKPWWGAQYF.